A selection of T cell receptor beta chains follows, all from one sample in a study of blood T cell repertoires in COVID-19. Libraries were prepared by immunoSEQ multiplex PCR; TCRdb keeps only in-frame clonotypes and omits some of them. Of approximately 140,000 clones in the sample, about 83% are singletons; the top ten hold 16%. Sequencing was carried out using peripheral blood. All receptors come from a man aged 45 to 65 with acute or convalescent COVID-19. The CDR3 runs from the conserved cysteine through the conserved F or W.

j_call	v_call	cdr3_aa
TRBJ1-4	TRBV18	CASSPRTSYRIGNEKLFF
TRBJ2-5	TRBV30	CAWRRLAGGKETQYF
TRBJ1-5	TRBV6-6	CASRHAGGKDQPQHF
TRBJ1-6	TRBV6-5	CASNPRQGRSPLHF
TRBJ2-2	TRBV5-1	CASSFASGTTTGELFF
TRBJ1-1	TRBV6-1	CASSEARRGTEAFF
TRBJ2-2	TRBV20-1	CSATGTGELFF
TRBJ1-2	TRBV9	CASSEPGQGVSHYGYTF
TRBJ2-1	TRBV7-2	CASSFASRGQFF
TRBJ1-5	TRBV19	CASRYIVNQPQHF
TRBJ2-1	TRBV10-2	CASSEVRSGGASEQFF
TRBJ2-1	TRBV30	CAWSVQGLAVGNEQFF
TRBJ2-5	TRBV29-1	CSVEGRVAEGEAQYF
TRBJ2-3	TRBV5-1	CASSSGLAGVSTDTQYF
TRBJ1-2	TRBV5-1	CASSLVEGSDYTF
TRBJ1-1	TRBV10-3	CAISDGESGYTEAFF
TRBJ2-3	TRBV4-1	CASSQGTSGGPGDTQYF
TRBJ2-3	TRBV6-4	CASSIRTGEADTQYF
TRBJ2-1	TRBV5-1	CASSGTSGENEQFF
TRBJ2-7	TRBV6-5	CASSLRVGEQYF
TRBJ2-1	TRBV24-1	CATSEFSGTGMFF
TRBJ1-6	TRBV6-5	CASSWTGVNSPLHF
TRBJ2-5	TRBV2	CASSGDFQETQYF
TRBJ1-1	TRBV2	CASTQGEGTEAFF
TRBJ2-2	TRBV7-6	CASSLDGGANTGELFF
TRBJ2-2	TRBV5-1	CASSLAGKETGELFF